This paragraph covers one T cell receptor beta chain sequence. Its matching antigen is unknown. The source of the sample is a study of T cell responses to AZD1222 COVID-19 vaccine. Study summary: Second-dose schedules of about 4 or about 12 weeks were combined. Findings and limits, study-wide: Targeting of unmutated variant regions was reportedly seen in nearly half of spike-specific TCRs. Most donors were white British, females outnumbered males, and clonal diversity was possibly underestimated. Baseline serostatus was positive in only a handful of AZD1222 recipients.

The CDR3 sequence is 16 residues long. V lost 0 bases and J 7 bases, leaving 19 bases between the germline ends. Per the germline V gene, CDR1 is SGHRS and CDR2 is YFSETQ. Measured with immunoSEQ multiplex PCR; TCRdb has only the in-frame clones, and not every one. The sample shows fewer than 120,000 clones, 87% of them seen only once. Source: peripheral blood, taken on day 0 of AZD1222 vaccination. This TCR derives from an adult in good health. The V gene is TRBV5-1, the J gene TRBJ1-2, with a possible D match to TRBD1 (6 bases). For the CDR3, the DNA is TGCGCCAGCAGCTTGGCTCTGGGACGGGACAACGGTGGCTACACCTTC. It yields the protein CASSLALGRDNGGYTF.